The rows below give T cell receptor beta chains drawn from one sample of a study of blood T cell repertoires in COVID-19. Sequenced by immunoSEQ multiplex PCR; TCRdb stores in-frame clones only, minus some. The table records 210,000 or so clones, 75% to 90% of them present only once. What was sequenced was peripheral blood. Every receptor here comes from a human donor in a cohort sampled during active COVID-19. Both conserved end residues are trimmed from each CDR3. Each record gives: D gene, V gene, CDR3 protein. D genes are given only for firm matches.

>TRBD2|TRBV7-2
ASSPRTSGGGETQY
>NA|TRBV30
AWSPDRFNEKLF
>NA|TRBV11-2
ASTTVGGVEKLF
>NA|TRBV10-1
ASSDQGLRSGNTIY
>TRBD2|TRBV3-1/TRBV3-2
ASTHPSGRARGTYNEQF
>NA|TRBV7-2
ASSLAAGDTDTQY
>TRBD1|TRBV7-2
ASSLAGRGTLSGANVLT
>NA|TRBV7-9
ASSFLTTGYTGELF
>NA|TRBV29-1
SVRGLEQY
>TRBD2|TRBV7-2
ASSNPGLGTTYEQY
>NA|TRBV4-3
ASSQGRAAGYGYT
>NA|TRBV28
ASSLEGDPTNEKLF
>TRBD2|TRBV4-3
ASSQVTSGRSSYNEQF
>NA|TRBV5-1
ASSFGGMNTEAF
>NA|TRBV24-1
ATSDFDSTNEKLF
>TRBD1|TRBV6-4
ASSFRDRDDYEQY
>TRBD1|TRBV28
ASSSPGTGLVEQY
>TRBD2|TRBV5-1
ASSSGLAGPLEQY
>TRBD1|TRBV5-1
ASRPSWDRDTGELF
>TRBD1|TRBV4-2
ASSQESGQGLAKNIQY
>NA|TRBV4-1
ASSQVGGQETQY
>NA|TRBV19
ASSLGVNTEAF
>TRBD1|TRBV18
ASSPDRGSYEQY
>TRBD1|TRBV28
ASSGRDRGYYGYT
>NA|TRBV19
ASSIQGGNQPQH
>NA|TRBV4-1
ASSLSSGRKAEAF
>NA|TRBV2
ASSEEGDSNQPQH
>NA|TRBV15
ATSRDPVTPTEQY
>TRBD1|TRBV12-3/TRBV12-4
ASSYRGFEQF
>NA|TRBV6-5
ASKQGHSPLH
>NA|TRBV5-1
ASRPDSSGNTIY